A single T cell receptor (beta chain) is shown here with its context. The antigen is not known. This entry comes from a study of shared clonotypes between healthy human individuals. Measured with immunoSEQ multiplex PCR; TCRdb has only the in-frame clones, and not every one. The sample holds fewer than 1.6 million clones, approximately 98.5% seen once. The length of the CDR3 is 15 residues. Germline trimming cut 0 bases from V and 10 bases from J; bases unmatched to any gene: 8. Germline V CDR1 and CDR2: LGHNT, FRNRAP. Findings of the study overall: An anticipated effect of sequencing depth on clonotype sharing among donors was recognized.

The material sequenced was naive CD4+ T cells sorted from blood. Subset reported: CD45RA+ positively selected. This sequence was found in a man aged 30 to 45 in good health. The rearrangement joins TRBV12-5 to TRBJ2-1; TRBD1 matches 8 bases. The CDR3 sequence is CASGLVRQGHWEQFF. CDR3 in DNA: TGTGCTAGTGGTTTGGTTAGACAGGGGCATTGGGAGCAGTTCTTC.